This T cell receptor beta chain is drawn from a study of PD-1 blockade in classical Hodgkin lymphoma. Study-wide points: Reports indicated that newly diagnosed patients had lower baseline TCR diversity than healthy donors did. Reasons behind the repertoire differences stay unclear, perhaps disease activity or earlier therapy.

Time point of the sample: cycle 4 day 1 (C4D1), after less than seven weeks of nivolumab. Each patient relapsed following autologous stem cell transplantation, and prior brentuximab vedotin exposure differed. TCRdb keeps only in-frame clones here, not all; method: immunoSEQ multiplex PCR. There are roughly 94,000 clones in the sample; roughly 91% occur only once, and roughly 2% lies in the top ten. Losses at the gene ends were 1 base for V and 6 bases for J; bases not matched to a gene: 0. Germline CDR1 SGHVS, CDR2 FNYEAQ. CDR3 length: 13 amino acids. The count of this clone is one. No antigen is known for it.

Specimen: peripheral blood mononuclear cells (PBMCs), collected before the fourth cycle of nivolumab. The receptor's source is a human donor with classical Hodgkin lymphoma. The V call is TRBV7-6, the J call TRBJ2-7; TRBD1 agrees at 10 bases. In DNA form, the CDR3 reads TGTGCCAGCAGCTTAGGGACAGGGGGCGAGCAGTACTTC. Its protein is CASSLGTGGEQYF.